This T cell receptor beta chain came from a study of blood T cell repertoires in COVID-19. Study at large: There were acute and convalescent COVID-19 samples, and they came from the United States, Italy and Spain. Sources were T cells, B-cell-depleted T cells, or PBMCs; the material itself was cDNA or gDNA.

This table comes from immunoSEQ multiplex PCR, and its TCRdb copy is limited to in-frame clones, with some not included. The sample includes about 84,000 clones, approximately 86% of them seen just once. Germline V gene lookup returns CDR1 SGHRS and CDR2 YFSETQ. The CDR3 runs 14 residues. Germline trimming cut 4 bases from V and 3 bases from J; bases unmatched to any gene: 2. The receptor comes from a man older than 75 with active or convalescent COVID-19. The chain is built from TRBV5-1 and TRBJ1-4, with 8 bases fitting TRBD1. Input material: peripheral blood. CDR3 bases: TGCGCCAGCAGCATGACAGGGGCTAATGAAAAACTGTTTTTT. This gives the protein CASSMTGANEKLFF.